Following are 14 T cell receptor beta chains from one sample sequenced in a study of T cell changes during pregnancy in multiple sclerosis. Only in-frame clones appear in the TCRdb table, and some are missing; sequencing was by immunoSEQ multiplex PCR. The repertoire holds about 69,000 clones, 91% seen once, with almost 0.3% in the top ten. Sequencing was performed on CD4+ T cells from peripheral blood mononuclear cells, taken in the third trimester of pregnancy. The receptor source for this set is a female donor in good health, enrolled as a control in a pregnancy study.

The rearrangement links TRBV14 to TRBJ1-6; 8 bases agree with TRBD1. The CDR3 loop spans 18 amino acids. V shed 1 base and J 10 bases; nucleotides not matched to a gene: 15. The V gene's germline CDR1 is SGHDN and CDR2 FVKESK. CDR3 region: CASSQGKGPDRGRSPLHF. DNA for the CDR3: TGTGCCAGCAGCCAAGGAAAAGGCCCCGACAGGGGAAGGTCACCCCTCCACTTT.

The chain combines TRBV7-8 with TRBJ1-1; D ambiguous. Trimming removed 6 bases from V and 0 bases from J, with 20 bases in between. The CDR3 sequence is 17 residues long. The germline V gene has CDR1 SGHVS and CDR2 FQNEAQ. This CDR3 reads CASSPTVPENMNTEAFF. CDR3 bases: TGTGCCAGCAGTCCCACCGTGCCAGAAAACATGAACACTGAAGCTTTCTTT.

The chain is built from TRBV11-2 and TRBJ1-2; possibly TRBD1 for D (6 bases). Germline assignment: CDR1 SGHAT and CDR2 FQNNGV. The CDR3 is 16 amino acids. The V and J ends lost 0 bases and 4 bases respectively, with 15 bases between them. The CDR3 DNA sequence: TGTGCCAGCAGCTTAGATTCGGCAGGGGAGATCTATGGCTACACCTTC. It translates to CASSLDSAGEIYGYTF.

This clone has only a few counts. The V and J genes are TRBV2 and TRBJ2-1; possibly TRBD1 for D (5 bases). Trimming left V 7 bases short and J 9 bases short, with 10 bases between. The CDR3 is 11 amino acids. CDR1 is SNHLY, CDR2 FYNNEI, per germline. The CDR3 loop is CASTLDSEQFF. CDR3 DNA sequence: TGTGCCAGCACTTTAGACAGTGAGCAGTTCTTC.

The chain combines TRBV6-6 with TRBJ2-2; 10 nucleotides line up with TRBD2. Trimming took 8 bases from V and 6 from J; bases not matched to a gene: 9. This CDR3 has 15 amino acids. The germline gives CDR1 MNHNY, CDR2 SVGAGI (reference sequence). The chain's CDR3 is CASSPVLAGAGELFF. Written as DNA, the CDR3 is TGTGCCAGCTCCCCGGTTCTAGCGGGGGCCGGGGAGCTGTTTTTT.

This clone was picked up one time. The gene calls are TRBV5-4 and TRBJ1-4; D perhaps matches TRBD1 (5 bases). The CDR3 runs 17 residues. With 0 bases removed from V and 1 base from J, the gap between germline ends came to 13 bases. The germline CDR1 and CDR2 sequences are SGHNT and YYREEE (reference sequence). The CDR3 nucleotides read TGTGCCAGCAGCTTGGATGAAGGGGTAGTAACTAATGAAAAACTGTTTTTT. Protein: CASSLDEGVVTNEKLFF.

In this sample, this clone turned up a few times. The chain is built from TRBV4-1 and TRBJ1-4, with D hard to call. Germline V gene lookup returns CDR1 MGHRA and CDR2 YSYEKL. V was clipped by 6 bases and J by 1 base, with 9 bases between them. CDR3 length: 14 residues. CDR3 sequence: CASRNLRTNEKLFF. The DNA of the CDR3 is TGCGCCAGCAGGAATTTGCGAACTAATGAAAAACTGTTTTTT.

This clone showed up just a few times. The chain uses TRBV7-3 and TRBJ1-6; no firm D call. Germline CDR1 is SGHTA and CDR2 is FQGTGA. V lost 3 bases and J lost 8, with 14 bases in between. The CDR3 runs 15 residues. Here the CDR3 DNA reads TGTGCCAGCAGCTTTGGGTTAGGGAGGGATTCACCCCTCCACTTT. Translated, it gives CASSFGLGRDSPLHF.

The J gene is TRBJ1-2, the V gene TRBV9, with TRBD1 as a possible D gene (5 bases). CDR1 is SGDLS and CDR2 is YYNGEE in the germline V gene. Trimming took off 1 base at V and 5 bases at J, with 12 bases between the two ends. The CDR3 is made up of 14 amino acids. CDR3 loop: CASSVPGVGYGYTF. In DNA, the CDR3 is TGTGCCAGCAGCGTACCGGGGGTCGGGTATGGCTACACCTTC.

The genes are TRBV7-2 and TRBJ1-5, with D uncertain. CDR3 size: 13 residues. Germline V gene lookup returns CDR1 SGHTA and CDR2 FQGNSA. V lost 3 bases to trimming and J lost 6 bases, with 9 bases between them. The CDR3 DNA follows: TGTGCCAGCAGCTTGGAGACGAGTCAGCCCCAGCATTTT. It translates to CASSLETSQPQHF.

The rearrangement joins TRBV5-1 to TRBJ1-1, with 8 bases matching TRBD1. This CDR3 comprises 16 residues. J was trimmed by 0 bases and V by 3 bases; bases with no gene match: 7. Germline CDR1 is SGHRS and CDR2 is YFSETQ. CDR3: CASSSFRQGMNTEAFF. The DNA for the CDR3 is TGCGCCAGCAGCTCGTTCCGACAGGGGATGAACACTGAAGCTTTCTTT.

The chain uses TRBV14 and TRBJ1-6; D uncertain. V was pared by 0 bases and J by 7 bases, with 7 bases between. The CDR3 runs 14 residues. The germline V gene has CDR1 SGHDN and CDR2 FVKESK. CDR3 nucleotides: TGTGCCAGCAGCCAAGAGGGCCCCAATTCACCCCTCCACTTT. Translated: CASSQEGPNSPLHF. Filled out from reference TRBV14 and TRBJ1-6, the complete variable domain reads EAGVTQFPSHSVIEKGQTVTLRCDPISGHDNLYWYRRVMGKEIKFLLHFVKESKQDESGMPNNRFLAERTGGTYSTLKVQPAELEDSGVYFCASSQEGPNSPLHFGNGTRLTVT.

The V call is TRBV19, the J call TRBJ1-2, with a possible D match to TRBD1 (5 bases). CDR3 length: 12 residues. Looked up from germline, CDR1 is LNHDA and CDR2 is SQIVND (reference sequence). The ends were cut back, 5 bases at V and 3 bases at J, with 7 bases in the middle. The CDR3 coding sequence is TGTGCCAGTAGTCCAGGGTACTATGGCTACACCTTC. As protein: CASSPGYYGYTF.

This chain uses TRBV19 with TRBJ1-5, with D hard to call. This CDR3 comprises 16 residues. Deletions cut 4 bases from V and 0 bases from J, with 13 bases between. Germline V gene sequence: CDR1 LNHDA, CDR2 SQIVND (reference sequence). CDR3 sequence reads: CASSTGRVYSNQPQHF. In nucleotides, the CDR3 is TGTGCCAGTAGTACTGGTCGGGTTTATAGCAATCAGCCCCAGCATTTT.